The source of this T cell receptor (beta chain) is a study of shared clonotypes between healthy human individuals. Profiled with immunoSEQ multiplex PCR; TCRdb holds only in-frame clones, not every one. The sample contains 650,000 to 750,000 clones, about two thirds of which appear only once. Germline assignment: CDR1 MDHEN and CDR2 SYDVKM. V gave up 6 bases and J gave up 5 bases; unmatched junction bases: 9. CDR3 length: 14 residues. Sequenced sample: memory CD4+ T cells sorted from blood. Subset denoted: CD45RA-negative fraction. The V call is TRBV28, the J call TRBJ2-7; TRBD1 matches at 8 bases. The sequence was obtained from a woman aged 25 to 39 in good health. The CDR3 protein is CASSQTGVPDEQYF. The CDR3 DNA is TGTGCCAGCAGCCAGACAGGGGTTCCGGACGAGCAGTACTTC.